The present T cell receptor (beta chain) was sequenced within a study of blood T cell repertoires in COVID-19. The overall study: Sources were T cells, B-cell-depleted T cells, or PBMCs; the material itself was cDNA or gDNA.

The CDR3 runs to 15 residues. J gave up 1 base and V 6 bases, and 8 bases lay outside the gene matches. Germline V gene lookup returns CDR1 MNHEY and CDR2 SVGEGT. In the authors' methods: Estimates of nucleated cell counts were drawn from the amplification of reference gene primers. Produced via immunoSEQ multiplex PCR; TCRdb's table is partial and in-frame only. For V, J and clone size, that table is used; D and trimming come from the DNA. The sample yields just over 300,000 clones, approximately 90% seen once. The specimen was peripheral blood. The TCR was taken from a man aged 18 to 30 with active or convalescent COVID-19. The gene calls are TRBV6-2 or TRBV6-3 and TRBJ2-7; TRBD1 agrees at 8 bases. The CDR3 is CASSGQGWYSYEQYF. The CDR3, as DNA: TGTGCCAGCAGCGGACAGGGTTGGTATTCCTACGAGCAGTACTTC.